Listed below are T cell receptor beta chains from one sample, sequenced in a study of blood T cell repertoires in COVID-19. Using immunoSEQ multiplex PCR, the repertoire was profiled, and TCRdb retains in-frame clones only, with some absent. The repertoire holds 270,000 or so clones, with roughly 86% as singletons. Sequenced sample: PBMCs or T cells enriched from blood (not recorded which). These receptors were taken from a woman under 30 who had recovered from COVID-19. Each CDR3 is given without its conserved first and last residue. The order of the fields is V gene, clone size, D gene, J gene, CDR3 protein. A D gene is named only where the DNA matches it firmly. Clone size is given for some rows only: seen once, a few or many times, or a class if the clone is expanded.

V: TRBV7-9
size: NA
D: NA
J: TRBJ1-2
CDR3: ASSLDRQGSYGYT

V: TRBV29-1
size: once
D: TRBD1
J: TRBJ1-1
CDR3: SVATQGYTEAF

V: TRBV7-7
size: NA
D: TRBD2
J: TRBJ2-5
CDR3: ASSLNSGGAGETQY

V: TRBV18
size: few
D: TRBD1
J: TRBJ2-2
CDR3: ASSADRGVTGELF

V: TRBV7-3
size: NA
D: TRBD2
J: TRBJ2-1
CDR3: ASSFGLAASSEQF

V: TRBV5-5
size: NA
D: NA
J: TRBJ1-4
CDR3: ASSGTGGLF

V: TRBV7-9
size: NA
D: TRBD1
J: TRBJ1-1
CDR3: ASSKGAATGNTEAF

V: TRBV6-1
size: NA
D: TRBD1
J: TRBJ1-1
CDR3: ASSETGDGTEAF

V: TRBV11-2
size: NA
D: TRBD1
J: TRBJ2-1
CDR3: ASSQIPGQAAYNEQF

V: TRBV7-2
size: NA
D: TRBD2
J: TRBJ2-3
CDR3: ASSLVSSGTTDTQY

V: TRBV7-9
size: few
D: NA
J: TRBJ1-1
CDR3: ASSPRQPPEAF

V: TRBV27
size: once
D: TRBD1
J: TRBJ1-2
CDR3: ASSVDRNYGYT

V: TRBV19
size: NA
D: NA
J: TRBJ1-4
CDR3: ASDSGGTNEKLF

V: TRBV2
size: NA
D: NA
J: TRBJ2-2
CDR3: ASGPPGVNTGELF